This TCR beta chain was obtained from a study of cytomegalovirus exposure and HLA in healthy donors. Germline CDR1 reads MDHEN; CDR2 reads SYDVKM. J gave up 3 bases and V 8 bases, and 9 bases lay outside the gene matches. The length of the CDR3 is 15 residues. PCR amplification relied on 60 Vbeta primers (plus 13 Jbeta primers). Libraries were prepared by immunoSEQ multiplex PCR; TCRdb keeps only in-frame clonotypes and omits some of them. Found here are under 200,000 clones, approximately 78% of them singletons; the top ten hold 7.5% to 9.5%. V is TRBV28 and J is TRBJ2-7, with 11 bases that match TRBD2. The clonotype comes from a male donor in good health and CMV-seropositive. The sample was PBMCs. CDR3 loop: CASAAASGRRYEQYF. In DNA form, the CDR3 reads TGTGCCAGCGCCGCAGCTAGCGGGAGGCGCTACGAGCAGTACTTC.